This passage covers 30 T cell receptor beta chains from one sample sequenced in a study of cytomegalovirus exposure and HLA in healthy donors. With 60 Vbeta and 13 Jbeta primers, the PCR was carried out. The table came from immunoSEQ multiplex PCR; TCRdb's copy has only in-frame clones and leaves some out. The table shows under 200,000 clones, with 75% occurring only once. Sequencing was performed on PBMCs. All receptors derive from a male donor in good health and CMV-seronegative.

The rearrangement joins TRBV19 to TRBJ1-1, with 9 bases aligning to TRBD1. The germline gives CDR1 LNHDA, CDR2 SQIVND (reference sequence). The ends lost 4 bases at V and 5 bases at J; junction bases unmatched: 8. CDR3 size: 15 residues. Here the CDR3 DNA reads TGTGCCAGTAGTACTGGACAGGGGTTAGGTACTGAAGCTTTCTTT. Translating gives CASSTGQGLGTEAFF.

DNA for the CDR3: TGTGCCAGCAGCTTAGTCGGACAGGGGAAGTACAATGAGCAGTTCTTC. This gives the protein CASSLVGQGKYNEQFF. The chain uses TRBV7-6 and TRBJ2-1, with 9 bases that match TRBD1. Germline V gene sequence: CDR1 SGHVS, CDR2 FNYEAQ. The CDR3 is made up of 16 amino acids. V shed 1 base, J shed 4 bases, and the junction held 5 bases outside the gene matches.

The chain joins TRBV9 to TRBJ2-1, with 12 nucleotides matching TRBD1. The CDR3 totals 15 residues. Germline lookup yields CDR1 SGDLS and CDR2 YYNGEE. The V segment lost 3 bases and the J segment 7 bases; nucleotides outside the gene matches: 5. The CDR3 DNA is TGTGCCAGCAGCGCTAGGGGACAGGGGGCAAATGAGCAGTTCTTC. This translates into CASSARGQGANEQFF.

The chain combines TRBV5-6 with TRBJ1-2; D is possibly TRBD1 (6 bases). The CDR3 extends over 11 amino acids. V lost 3 bases, J lost 10 bases, and 10 bases lay in between. The germline gives CDR1 SGHDT, CDR2 YYEEEE. CDR3: CASSYNRDYTF. The CDR3 nucleotides are TGTGCCAGCAGCTACAACAGGGACTACACCTTC.

In nucleotides, the CDR3 is TGTGCCAGCAGCTTGAACCAGGGACAGTATAATTCACCCCTCCACTTT. Protein: CASSLNQGQYNSPLHF. This sequence joins TRBV5-4 and TRBJ1-6; 7 nucleotides match TRBD1. V dropped 1 base and J dropped 4; count of bases not matched to a gene: 5. The CDR3 has 16 amino acids. The germline V gene encodes CDR1 SGHNT and CDR2 YYREEE (reference sequence).

This clone came up once. V and J are TRBV2 and TRBJ1-5, with D possibly TRBD1 on 5 matching bases. The CDR3 length is 13 residues. In germline, CDR1 is SNHLY, CDR2 FYNNEI. V shed 6 bases and J shed 3 bases, with 9 bases lying between them. The CDR3 loop reads CASSGGFNQPQHF. The CDR3 nucleotides read TGTGCCAGCAGCGGGGGTTTCAATCAGCCCCAGCATTTT.

The rearrangement uses TRBV29-1 and TRBJ2-5, with D tentatively TRBD1 (6 bases). V was pared by 6 bases and J by 3 bases, with 14 bases between. CDR1 is SQVTM and CDR2 is ANQGSEA in the germline V gene. The CDR3 covers 13 residues. The CDR3 DNA follows: TGCAGCGTCCGAGGACGGACAGAAGAGACCCAGTACTTC. Translating it yields CSVRGRTEETQYF. Full variable domain (remainder filled in from reference TRBV29-1 and TRBJ2-5): SAVISQKPSRDICQRGTSLTIQCQVDSQVTMMFWYRQQPGQSLTLIATANQGSEATYESGFVIDKFPISRPNLTFSTLTVSNMSPEDSSIYLCSVRGRTEETQYFGPGTRLLVL.

This chain connects TRBV7-3 to TRBJ2-7; D is possibly TRBD2 (5 bases). Between the trimmed V and J ends, which lost 5 bases and 6 bases, there was a span of 14 bases. CDR3 length equals 13 residues. Per germline, CDR1 SGHTA and CDR2 FQGTGA. CDR3 sequence reads: CASSPGSGGEQYF. DNA for the CDR3: TGTGCCAGCAGCCCGGGCAGTGGAGGCGAGCAGTACTTC.

The chain links TRBV28 to TRBJ2-7; 8 bases are a match to TRBD2. Germline CDR1 is MDHEN and CDR2 is SYDVKM. V gave up 6 bases and J gave up 4 bases; unmatched junction bases: 2. The CDR3 contains 12 residues. CDR3 bases: TGTGCCAGCAGAGCGGGAGCTTACGAGCAGTACTTC. Translating gives CASRAGAYEQYF.

The chain recombines TRBV30 with TRBJ2-5; D uncertain. V shed 8 bases and J shed 0 bases, with 13 bases lying between them. The germline gives CDR1 GTSNPN, CDR2 SVGIG (reference sequence). The CDR3 spans 13 residues. Here the CDR3 reads CALQQPYQETQYF. DNA for the CDR3: TGTGCCCTGCAACAGCCGTACCAAGAGACCCAGTACTTC.

This clone was recorded a few times. CDR3 loop: CASSRTADNEQFF. In DNA form, the CDR3 reads TGTGCCAGCAGCCGGACTGCGGACAATGAGCAGTTCTTC. J is TRBJ2-1 and V is TRBV5-4, with a weak D call TRBD2 (5 bases). The CDR3 length is 13 residues. V gave up 4 bases and J gave up 5 bases, with 10 bases separating them. Germline lookup yields CDR1 SGHNT and CDR2 YYREEE (reference sequence).

The J gene is TRBJ2-7, the V gene TRBV6-1, with 9 positions matching TRBD2. After removal of 0 bases from V and 3 bases from J, the junction contained 9 bases not matched to a gene. The CDR3 runs 17 residues. The V gene's germline CDR1 is MNHNS and CDR2 SASEGT. This CDR3 reads CASSEARSGSLIYEQYF. Here the CDR3 DNA reads TGTGCCAGCAGTGAAGCCCGTAGCGGGAGCCTAATCTACGAGCAGTACTTC.

This clone was counted a few times. The chain recombines TRBV25-1 with TRBJ2-1, with TRBD1 as a possible D gene (6 bases). This CDR3 has 15 amino acids. Germline CDR1 and CDR2: MGHDK and SYGVNS. Trimming cost V 5 bases and J 3 bases, with 14 bases left between them. This CDR3 is CASSSGTFDYNEQFF. Written as DNA, the CDR3 is TGTGCCAGCAGTTCCGGGACATTCGACTACAATGAGCAGTTCTTC. The whole variable domain, remainder taken from reference TRBV25-1 and TRBJ2-1, is EADIYQTPRYLVIGTGKKITLECSQTMGHDKMYWYQQDPGMELHLIHYSYGVNSTEKGDLSSESTVSRIRTEHFPLTLESARPSHTSQYLCASSSGTFDYNEQFFGPGTRLTVL.

V and J are TRBV25-1 and TRBJ1-2; no clear D gene. The CDR3 loop spans 15 amino acids. The V end was cut by 0 bases, the J end by 0 bases, with 8 bases between. In germline, CDR1 is MGHDK, CDR2 SYGVNS. CDR3: CASSEYTGANYGYTF. The CDR3 DNA is TGTGCCAGCAGTGAATATACCGGAGCTAACTATGGCTACACCTTC.

J is TRBJ2-3 and V is TRBV9; 8 bases fit TRBD2. The V segment lost 0 bases and the J segment 1 base; nucleotides outside the gene matches: 10. Germline CDR1 is SGDLS and CDR2 is YYNGEE. The CDR3 runs 18 residues. The chain's CDR3 is CASSVDNLPSGRTDTQYF. The CDR3 DNA sequence: TGTGCCAGCAGCGTAGACAACCTCCCTAGCGGGCGCACAGATACGCAGTATTTT.

The V call is TRBV6-1, the J call TRBJ1-2, with D perhaps matching TRBD1 (6 bases). The V gene's germline CDR1 is MNHNS and CDR2 SASEGT. V gave up 4 bases and J gave up 3 bases, with 9 bases separating them. This CDR3 is 13 amino acids long. CDR3 sequence reads: CASSGGGYYGYTF. The CDR3 nucleotides are TGTGCCAGCAGTGGGGGGGGCTACTATGGCTACACCTTC.

This clone turned up a few times. This sequence joins TRBV28 and TRBJ2-1; TRBD1 might be the D (5 bases). Germline V gene sequence: CDR1 MDHEN, CDR2 SYDVKM. The CDR3 sequence is 15 residues long. Trimming shortened V by 3 bases and J by 6 bases, and 15 bases separated the two germline ends. CDR3 sequence: CASSFLGLKTNEQFF. The CDR3 DNA reads as TGTGCCAGCAGTTTCTTGGGGCTCAAAACCAATGAGCAGTTCTTC.

This clone was seen a few times. The chain links TRBV19 to TRBJ2-7, with D perhaps TRBD1 (7 bases). Trimming left V 4 bases short and J 2 bases short, with 12 bases between. Germline lookup yields CDR1 LNHDA and CDR2 SQIVND (reference sequence). The CDR3 runs to 14 residues. CDR3 in amino acids: CASSTQGGPYEQYF. For the CDR3, the DNA is TGTGCCAGTAGTACTCAGGGGGGTCCCTACGAGCAGTACTTC.

V is TRBV19 and J is TRBJ2-7, with D possibly TRBD1 on 5 matching bases. Germline V gives CDR1 LNHDA, CDR2 SQIVND (reference sequence). The length of the CDR3 is 14 residues. V shed 5 bases and J shed 2 bases, with 13 bases lying between them. As DNA, the CDR3 is TGTGCCAGTAGTTCAGGGTCATTAGCCTACGAGCAGTACTTC. It specifies CASSSGSLAYEQYF.

This clone has only a few counts. As DNA, the CDR3 is TGCGCCAGCAGTTCCGGGACAGGACCGTACGAGCAGTACTTC. It specifies CASSSGTGPYEQYF. The genes are TRBV5-1 and TRBJ2-7, with TRBD1 matching 8 bases. J gave up 4 bases and V 5 bases, and 8 bases lay outside the gene matches. The CDR3 has 14 amino acids. CDR1 SGHRS and CDR2 YFSETQ come from the germline V gene.

This clone has a handful of counts. The chain has TRBV5-1 and TRBJ2-7; weak D call: TRBD1 (5 bases). Germline CDR1 SGHRS, CDR2 YFSETQ. The V and J ends lost 5 bases and 2 bases respectively, with 17 bases between them. The CDR3 length is 15 residues. The CDR3 DNA is TGCGCCAGCAGAATTATGGACACCTTCACCTACGAGCAGTACTTC. Translated: CASRIMDTFTYEQYF.

This chain uses TRBV5-1 with TRBJ1-2, with 7 bases identical to TRBD1. The CDR3 has 13 residues. The ends lost 2 bases at V and 5 bases at J; junction bases unmatched: 3. CDR1 and CDR2 (germline): SGHRS, YFSETQ. In DNA, the CDR3 is TGCGCCAGCAGCTTTGACAGGGATTATGGCTACACCTTC. Protein sequence: CASSFDRDYGYTF.

The V and J genes are TRBV30 and TRBJ1-6; 9 positions match TRBD1. The CDR3 sequence is 14 residues long. Germline assignment: CDR1 GTSNPN and CDR2 SVGIG (reference sequence). J lost 7 bases, V lost 4 bases, and 5 bases had no gene match. The DNA for the CDR3 is TGTGCCTGGAATGTGGGGACAGGGAATTCACCCCTCCACTTT. Amino acid sequence: CAWNVGTGNSPLHF.

The V call is TRBV27, the J call TRBJ2-2; 9 bases fit TRBD1. Germline assignment: CDR1 MNHEY and CDR2 SMNVEV (reference sequence). The CDR3 covers 15 residues. The ends lost 5 bases at V and 5 bases at J; junction bases unmatched: 6. The CDR3 loop reads CASSPGQGRTGELFF. In DNA form, the CDR3 reads TGTGCCAGCAGTCCGGGACAGGGTAGGACCGGGGAGCTGTTTTTT.

This clone was seen only once. V and J are TRBV5-6 and TRBJ2-1, with 14 bases that match TRBD2. The ends lost 5 bases at V and 4 bases at J; junction bases unmatched: 11. This CDR3 comprises 18 residues. Per the germline V gene, CDR1 is SGHDT and CDR2 is YYEEEE. CDR3 sequence reads: CASRPAGRTSGRYNEQFF. Written as DNA, the CDR3 is TGTGCCAGCAGACCCGCGGGCCGGACTAGCGGGAGGTACAATGAGCAGTTCTTC.

V is TRBV4-2 and J is TRBJ2-7, with 7 bases identical to TRBD1. This CDR3 contains 15 residues. Trimming at V came to 0 bases and at J to 5 bases, leaving 7 bases not matched to a gene. CDR1 LGHNA and CDR2 YNFKEQ come from the germline V gene. The CDR3 sequence: CASSQDLFRGHEQYF. As DNA, the CDR3 is TGTGCCAGCAGCCAAGATCTTTTTAGGGGGCACGAGCAGTACTTC.

The CDR3 is CASSLEGRPTDTQYF. The CDR3 region has the DNA TGTGCCAGCAGCTTAGAGGGCAGGCCCACAGATACGCAGTATTTT. V and J are TRBV7-3 and TRBJ2-3; weak D call: TRBD2 (5 bases). CDR3 length: 15 amino acids. V was clipped by 2 bases and J by 2 bases, with 11 bases between them. From germline, CDR1 is SGHTA and CDR2 FQGTGA.

The rearrangement uses TRBV19 and TRBJ2-5; D is unclear. The CDR3 has 13 amino acids. CDR1 LNHDA and CDR2 SQIVND come from the germline V gene (reference sequence). V dropped 3 bases and J dropped 2 bases, with 7 bases sitting between them. Here the CDR3 DNA reads TGTGCCAGTAGTATGCGGTATCAAGAGACCCAGTACTTC. It encodes CASSMRYQETQYF.

This chain joins TRBV13 and TRBJ2-3; D possibly corresponds to TRBD1 (5 bases). Germline V gene data show CDR1 as PRHDT and CDR2 as FYEKMQ (reference sequence). The length of the CDR3 is 16 residues. Between the trimmed V and J ends, which lost 5 bases and 6 bases, there was a span of 21 bases. CDR3 amino acids: CASSQEGAAGQDTQYF. The CDR3 bases are TGTGCCAGCAGCCAAGAAGGGGCGGCAGGTCAGGATACGCAGTATTTT.

The rearrangement links TRBV9 to TRBJ2-7, with TRBD1 matching 11 bases. Germline V gene sequence: CDR1 SGDLS, CDR2 YYNGEE. The V segment lost 3 bases and the J segment 2 bases; nucleotides outside the gene matches: 4. The CDR3 spans 15 residues. CDR3: CASSEGTGGAYEQYF. The DNA of the CDR3 is TGTGCCAGCAGCGAAGGGACAGGGGGGGCCTACGAGCAGTACTTC.